The present T cell receptor (beta chain) was sequenced within a study of Ad26.COV2.S vaccination and SARS-CoV-2 variants. Study findings and constraints: Breadth of non-spike TCRs did not differ between vaccinees and placebo recipients. Assessments of TCR breadth and depth may have underestimated the total T cell responses.

CDR1 is SGHAT, CDR2 FQNNGV, per germline. CDR3 length: 16 residues. The V gene end was trimmed by 5 bases and the J gene end by 2 bases; junction bases not matched to a gene: 11. A note on this clone: What it recognizes is unknown.

Treatment noted: some 19 received Ad26.COV2.S at low or high dose, single or two shots; 5 received placebo; per-sample allocation not given. Specimen acquisition occurred on day 63 following the initial vaccine or placebo injection. It was an adult aged 18-55 years in Boston who was the donor. An Ad26 vector carrying the Wuhan-strain SARS-CoV-2 spike served as the vaccine. TCRdb's table, derived via immunoSEQ multiplex PCR, lists solely in-frame clones and lacks some. This table has about 430,000 clones, around 90% appearing once. Sample: peripheral blood, taken in a trial of Ad26.COV2.S vaccine versus placebo. The chain carries TRBV11-2 and TRBJ2-7; 8 nucleotides match TRBD2. This clonotype was sampled from a person aged 18-65 years who received the Ad26.COV2.S COVID-19 vaccine or a placebo. CDR3 in amino acids: CASSRGVAGGPYEQYF. CDR3 DNA sequence: TGTGCCAGCAGCCGAGGGGTGGCGGGAGGTCCCTACGAGCAGTACTTC.